This T cell receptor beta chain is from a study of shared clonotypes between healthy human individuals. Study-wide background: Each donor had three CD4 naive, three CD4 memory, two CD8 naive and one CD8 memory plate.

The germline CDR1 and CDR2 sequences are KGHSH and LQKENI. With 6 bases removed from V and 4 bases from J, the gap between germline ends came to 16 bases. CDR3 size: 14 residues. Sequencing used immunoSEQ multiplex PCR; TCRdb keeps in-frame clones, though not all of them. This table has 2,100,000 or so clones, 95% appearing once. The chain recombines TRBV18 with TRBJ2-7, with D possibly matching TRBD1 (5 bases). The sequenced sample was naive CD4+ T cells sorted from blood. Sample subset: CD45RA+ positively selected. The TCR sequence derives from a young man in good health. CDR3 nucleotides: TGTGCCAGCTCGCTACAACTGACAGCATACGAGCAGTACTTC. Its protein is CASSLQLTAYEQYF. Complete variable domain (other parts from reference TRBV18 and TRBJ2-7): NAGVMQNPRHLVRRRGQEARLRCSPMKGHSHVYWYRQLPEEGLKFMVYLQKENIIDESGMPKERFSAEFPKEGPSILRIQQVVRGDSAAYFCASSLQLTAYEQYFGPGTRLTVT.